This T cell receptor beta chain is drawn from a study of blood T cell repertoires in COVID-19. Turning to the study itself: Samples taken during acute and convalescent COVID-19 were collected in the United States, Italy and Spain. The analysed material was cDNA or gDNA that came from T cells, B-cell-depleted T cells, or PBMCs.

The CDR3 length is 13 residues. Trimming stripped 6 bases from V and 2 bases from J, with 8 bases between. The V gene's germline CDR1 is MGHDK and CDR2 SYGVNS. Per the study methods: It was from reference gene primer amplification that nucleated cell counts were estimated. Sequencing was performed with immunoSEQ multiplex PCR; in TCRdb, only in-frame clones are kept and a portion is missing. For V, J and clone size, that table is used; D and trimming come from the DNA. In the table there are 130,000 or so clones, around nine tenths of which are singletons. The clonotype originates from a man aged 50-60 years with active or convalescent COVID-19. The sample was peripheral blood. This chain uses TRBV25-1 with TRBJ1-5; maybe TRBD1 (6 bases). CDR3 sequence: CASRAGGNQPQHF. The CDR3 nucleotides are TGTGCCAGCAGGGCAGGGGGCAATCAGCCCCAGCATTTT.